This is a list of T cell receptor beta chains from one sample in a study of T cell clones after liver transplantation. Clones were read by immunoSEQ multiplex PCR, and TCRdb kept only the in-frame ones, dropping some. Found here are roughly 70,000 clones, 80% of them singletons; the top ten hold 0.45% to 0.65%. The source was CD4+ T cells from blood, collected before liver transplant. Source of these receptors: a human donor who received a liver transplant. Both conserved end residues are part of each CDR3. The order of the fields is CDR3 protein, CDR3 DNA, J gene, V gene, clone size, D gene. The D gene is left open where the match is weak. The size field is filled for only some rows; it gives once, few, many or a size class.

CASSLQGHYEQYF	TGCGCCAGCAGCTTACAGGGACACTACGAGCAGTACTTC	TRBJ2-7	TRBV5-1	NA	NA
CASTTTGSNIQYF	TGCGCCAGCACCACAACAGGGTCCAACATTCAGTACTTC	TRBJ2-4	TRBV4-1	NA	NA
CASSPPQGSGNTIYF	TGTGCCAGCAGTCCCCCCCAGGGGTCTGGAAACACCATATATTTT	TRBJ1-3	TRBV6-5	NA	NA
CSVRLAGETQYF	TGCAGCGTGAGACTAGCGGGCGAGACCCAGTACTTC	TRBJ2-5	TRBV29-1	NA	TRBD2
CASSLSNYGYTF	TGTGCCAGCAGTTTATCGAACTATGGCTACACCTTC	TRBJ1-2	TRBV27	medium-sized	NA
CASSHGQPNTGELFF	TGTGCCAGCAGCCACGGACAGCCGAACACCGGGGAGCTGTTTTTT	TRBJ2-2	TRBV5-5	NA	NA
CATSGQKGGRETQYF	TGTGCCACCAGCGGTCAGAAGGGGGGGCGGGAGACCCAGTACTTC	TRBJ2-5	TRBV15	NA	NA
CASSSAGQLYEQYF	TGTGCCAGTAGCTCAGCGGGACAGCTCTACGAGCAGTACTTC	TRBJ2-7	TRBV19	few	NA
CASSQSGYNEQFF	TGTGCCAGCAGTCAAAGCGGCTACAATGAGCAGTTCTTC	TRBJ2-1	TRBV27	NA	NA
CASSWTGYTEAFF	TGTGCCAGCAGTTGGACAGGGTACACTGAAGCTTTCTTT	TRBJ1-1	TRBV28	NA	TRBD1
CASSLDLGGDEQYF	TGTGCCAGCAGCTTAGATCTAGGTGGGGACGAGCAGTACTTC	TRBJ2-7	TRBV11-2	NA	NA
CASSLYIAGTGGGYTF	TGTGCCAGCAGTTTATACATAGCGGGGACAGGGGGAGGCTACACCTTC	TRBJ1-2	TRBV28	NA	TRBD1
CASSLVGQNSYEQYF	TGTGCCAGCAGCTTAGTGGGACAGAACTCCTACGAGCAGTACTTC	TRBJ2-7	TRBV11-2	NA	TRBD1
CASSLRTSGRSGTDTQYF	TGCGCCAGCAGCTTACGGACTAGCGGGAGGAGTGGCACAGATACGCAGTATTTT	TRBJ2-3	TRBV5-1	NA	TRBD2
CASRQNAGTSGYEQYF	TGTGCCAGCAGGCAAAATGCCGGGACTAGCGGCTACGAGCAGTACTTC	TRBJ2-7	TRBV28	NA	TRBD2
CASSLASSGASYEQYF	TGTGCCAGCAGCTTAGCCTCTAGCGGAGCATCCTACGAGCAGTACTTC	TRBJ2-7	TRBV7-2	NA	TRBD2
CASRSDRDGYTF	TGTGCCAGCAGATCAGACAGGGACGGCTACACCTTC	TRBJ1-2	TRBV2	NA	TRBD1
CASNSNRVGLGYTF	TGTGCCAGCAACTCAAACAGGGTTGGTCTTGGCTACACCTTC	TRBJ1-2	TRBV28	NA	NA
CASSFTVSGANVLTF	TGCGCCAGCAGCTTTACCGTCTCTGGGGCCAACGTCCTGACTTTC	TRBJ2-6	TRBV5-1	NA	NA
CASSLGTVSNQPQHF	TGCGCCAGCAGCTTAGGGACGGTGAGCAATCAGCCCCAGCATTTT	TRBJ1-5	TRBV5-1	NA	NA
CASSEEGSPSREQYF	TGTGCCAGCAGCGAGGAGGGGTCCCCTTCGCGGGAGCAGTACTTC	TRBJ2-7	TRBV9	NA	NA
CASSLAQGYGTDTQYF	TGCGCCAGCAGCTTGGCTCAGGGGTATGGGACAGATACGCAGTATTTT	TRBJ2-3	TRBV5-1	NA	NA
CASSSDGGTEAFF	TGTGCCAGCAGTTCTGACGGCGGAACTGAAGCTTTCTTT	TRBJ1-1	TRBV2	NA	NA
CAFRPPSGRFVEQFF	TGTGCCTTCCGCCCCCCTAGCGGGAGATTTGTTGAGCAGTTCTTC	TRBJ2-1	TRBV30	NA	TRBD2
CASSAPPGTPGGAFF	TGTGCCAGCAGCGCGCCTCCCGGGACGCCGGGGGGAGCTTTCTTT	TRBJ1-1	TRBV9	NA	NA
CASSEGNPLTGELFF	TGTGCCAGCTCGGAGGGAAACCCACTCACCGGGGAGCTGTTTTTT	TRBJ2-2	TRBV6-6	once	NA
CASGETSGNNEQFF	TGTGCCAGCGGGGAGACTAGCGGTAACAATGAGCAGTTCTTC	TRBJ2-1	TRBV6-5	NA	TRBD2
CASSKGGAERYEQYF	TGTGCCAGCAGTAAAGGGGGCGCCGAGCGGTACGAGCAGTACTTC	TRBJ2-7	TRBV28	NA	TRBD1
CASSHPARERNEQFF	TGCGCCAGCAGCCATCCAGCGCGGGAGAGGAATGAGCAGTTCTTC	TRBJ2-1	TRBV4-1	NA	TRBD2
CASSELALNTDTQYF	TGTGCCAGCAGTGAACTAGCGCTCAACACAGATACGCAGTATTTT	TRBJ2-3	TRBV2	NA	NA
CASSVFQGWGIQYF	TGTGCCAGCAGCGTGTTTCAGGGGTGGGGCATTCAGTACTTC	TRBJ2-4	TRBV7-2	few	NA
CASSLRGGPSNQPQHF	TGTGCCAGCAGCTTGAGAGGGGGCCCGAGCAATCAGCCCCAGCATTTT	TRBJ1-5	TRBV5-6	NA	TRBD1
CASSNSGGPGEQYF	TGTGCCAGTAGTAACTCAGGGGGTCCGGGAGAGCAGTACTTC	TRBJ2-7	TRBV19	NA	TRBD1
CASSLPGVIQYF	TGTGCCAGCAGCCTACCCGGGGTTATCCAGTACTTC	TRBJ2-7	TRBV28	NA	NA
CASSIRGGSELYGYTF	TGTGCCAGTAGTATAAGGGGGGGGAGCGAATTGTATGGCTACACCTTC	TRBJ1-2	TRBV19	NA	NA
CASSSTAPLNQPQHF	TGTGCCAGCAGTTCCACAGCTCCTTTAAATCAGCCCCAGCATTTT	TRBJ1-5	TRBV27	NA	NA
CASSLDGSSGANVLTF	TGTGCCAGCAGCTTAGACGGGTCCTCTGGGGCCAACGTCCTGACTTTC	TRBJ2-6	TRBV7-8	NA	NA
CASSAWVTDTQYF	TGCGCCAGCAGCGCGTGGGTAACAGATACGCAGTATTTT	TRBJ2-3	TRBV5-1	few	NA
CASSFGGYQETQYF	TGTGCCAGCAGTTTCGGCGGCTACCAAGAGACCCAGTACTTC	TRBJ2-5	TRBV28	NA	NA
CASSFRTSLLYNEQFF	TGCGCCAGCAGCTTTCGGACTAGCTTGCTCTACAATGAGCAGTTCTTC	TRBJ2-1	TRBV5-1	NA	TRBD2
CASSRQGSHYEQYF	TGTGCCAGCAGTCGACAGGGGAGCCACTACGAGCAGTACTTC	TRBJ2-7	TRBV6-1	NA	TRBD1
CATGGVTGGTDTQYF	TGTGCCACTGGAGGGGTTACCGGTGGGACAGATACGCAGTATTTT	TRBJ2-3	TRBV19	NA	NA
CAWKSAGTNYGYTF	TGTGCCTGGAAATCTGCAGGGACTAACTATGGCTACACCTTC	TRBJ1-2	TRBV30	NA	NA
CASSPRGGFSGNTIYF	TGTGCCAGCTCACCCCGCGGTGGGTTCTCTGGAAACACCATATATTTT	TRBJ1-3	TRBV18	NA	NA
CASSDRQGGIMYSNQPQHF	TGTGCCAGCAGTGACCGACAGGGAGGCATCATGTATAGCAATCAGCCCCAGCATTTT	TRBJ1-5	TRBV6-1	NA	TRBD1
CASSTSVIGKQYF	TGCGCCAGCAGCACCTCCGTAATAGGCAAGCAGTACTTC	TRBJ2-7	TRBV10-1	once	NA
CASSTGMGAYNEQFF	TGTGCCAGCAGTACGGGGATGGGGGCCTACAATGAGCAGTTCTTC	TRBJ2-1	TRBV6-5	NA	NA
CATSRDGSGVNQPQHF	TGTGCCACCAGCAGAGATGGGTCAGGGGTCAATCAGCCCCAGCATTTT	TRBJ1-5	TRBV15	once	NA
CAISLDRVETQYF	TGTGCCATCAGTCTCGACAGGGTAGAGACCCAGTACTTC	TRBJ2-5	TRBV10-3	NA	TRBD1